This TCR beta chain was recovered during a study of T cells in women clearing cervical HPV infection (dated by TCRdb to the late 2010s). Regarding the complete study: Cases were approximately 25 women with histologically confirmed HPV16-related CIN3 or worse, including a couple of invasive cancers. The controls were about 25 women whose single incident HPV16 infection cleared within 12 months with no development of precancer or cancer. Blood from cases was collected at the visit at which the lesion was first identified, whereas blood from controls was collected once infection was no longer detected. For cases, a median interval of 149 days, with an interquartile range of roughly 80 to 210 days, was observed between lesion detection and blood sampling. HLA typing was available for only a few women, so HLA type could not be excluded as a confounder. The exploratory proof-of-principle case-control study was nested within the Guanacaste HPV Natural History Study in Costa Rica and compared TCR repertoires across cervical HPV16 outcomes. Cases and controls were matched on age within five years and on year of sample collection. Cases had a median age of 34 years and controls had a median age of approximately 40, with no significant differences in baseline characteristics. In the parent cohort, some 10,000 women aged 18 or older were enrolled in Guanacaste, Costa Rica, during about 1993 to 1995 and were followed for seven years. Five blinded duplicates per group were added as quality controls, so that approximately 60 samples were obtained: 50 or so participants and 10 replicates. On the study overall, not on this receptor specifically: T-cell numbers per sample were unknown, so richness differences could reflect varying T-cell content rather than repertoire biology. Whether associations preceded infection or resulted from infection could not be shown with the cross-sectional design, and effector/memory subsets and HPV-specific T cells were not isolated. By combining richness with V gene abundances, random forest classifiers separated cases from controls with an estimated AUC of around 0.8. Significantly higher TCR repertoire richness was observed in CIN3+ cases than in controls across sequencing depths, whereas no difference in evenness was found. TRBV6-7 relative abundance was lower in cases than in controls (around 0.11% versus 0.15%; Bonferroni P = 0.0008).

Of note for this clone: This receptor's antigen is unknown. The observed sequence ends 3 residues before the CDR3 terminus, with the missing tail filled in from the germline J gene.

TCR beta CDR3 regions were amplified by multiplex PCR using the immunoSEQ assay from an average of around 1,200 ng genomic DNA per sample. To correct primer bias, the assay used a complete synthetic TCR repertoire to set an amplification baseline. The amplicons were sequenced using the Illumina platform. The authors processed their data as follows. Sequences were error-corrected by clustering with frequency ratios and a modified nearest-neighbor algorithm and were then analyzed in the immunoSEQ Analyzer with IMGT gene definitions. At each rarefaction depth, TCR richness and evenness were averaged across 20 rarefaction repeats, and samples with fewer sequences than that depth were excluded. V, D and J gene relative abundances were compared between groups with Wilcoxon rank sum tests, applying FDR correction. For the blinded duplicates, the intraclass correlation was roughly 96% for TCR richness and averaged about 76% across 66 gene segments. Held by TCRdb, this immuneACCESS table contains in-frame sequences only and omits some clones. Under half of the omission traces to an unresolved V gene where checked; the cause of the rest is unknown. The DNA was the basis for D and trimming; V, J and clone size are from that table. The data table for this sample lists around 30,000 clones. Together, the top ten hold about 6.8% of the sample.

From the cysteine up to the phenylalanine, the CDR3 has a length of 14 residues. Shown are 33 bases from within the CDR3, in frame from base 1. Unmatched junction bases come to 4, with V trimmed by 4 bases and J by 1 base. The germline V gene (reference sequence) specifies LNHDA as CDR1 and SQIVND as CDR2. Every participant had a single incident cervical HPV16 infection, and women with prevalent HPV16 infections were excluded. Cervical HPV DNA was detected by MY09/MY11 PCR and genotyped by dot-blot hybridization. Approximately 15 mL of heparinized blood was centrifuged, after which the buffy coat was aliquoted, frozen at -30 degrees C, and then stored at -80 degrees C. QIAGEN kits were used to extract genomic DNA from the buffy coat specimens.

The receptor comes from a woman aged 18 to 69 with a cervical HPV16 infection that either progressed to CIN3+ or cleared (not recorded which). Rearrangement joined TRBV19 to TRBJ2-7; 7 middle bases align to TRBD1. Sequencing input: blood buffy coat. The CDR3 has the sequence CASSNTGDSYEQYF. The part of the CDR3 DNA that was read is TGTGCCAGTAGTAATACAGGGGATTCCTACGAG.